These T cell receptor beta chains were read from a single sample in a study of neoadjuvant anti-PD-1 for oral cavity cancer. Only in-frame clones appear in the TCRdb table, and some are missing; sequencing was by immunoSEQ multiplex PCR. Of roughly 67,000 clones in the sample, around four fifths are singletons; the top ten hold around 3.2%. Here the sequenced sample was PBMCs, taken before nivolumab (anti-PD-1) treatment. Source of these receptors: a person aged 40 to 85 with oral cavity squamous cell carcinoma. CDR3s include the opening cysteine and the closing phenylalanine or tryptophan. The order of the fields is J gene, V gene, CDR3 protein.

TRBJ2-7,TRBV30,CAWSVISPGLTYEQYF
TRBJ1-3,TRBV11-2,CASSPTGLGNTIYF
TRBJ2-7,TRBV7-9,CASSSQGGQYEQYF
TRBJ1-1,TRBV7-3,CASSKRDRGPSTEAFF
TRBJ1-2,TRBV18,CASSPPNGPGGYTF
TRBJ2-1,TRBV11-2,CASSGAGRAGEQFF
TRBJ1-1,TRBV25-1,CASSDGQGGWYKDTEAFF
TRBJ2-1,TRBV10-3,CAASESYNEQFF
TRBJ2-1,TRBV10-3,CASRTSGGRGNEQFF
TRBJ2-3,TRBV9,CASSVDPPGQGTDTQYF
TRBJ2-2,TRBV19,CASSRAPGADTGELFF
TRBJ2-4,TRBV30,CAWGGQTKNIQYF
TRBJ2-7,TRBV11-2,CASSLAYEQYF
TRBJ2-7,TRBV9,CASSPNSPRHTYEQYF
TRBJ1-1,TRBV19,CASSIKTGAMNTEAFF
TRBJ1-2,TRBV4-1,CASSQVATVWGDGYTF
TRBJ1-1,TRBV5-4,CASSFWVYRIFGTANTEAFF
TRBJ1-6,TRBV25-1,CASSYANNSPLHF
TRBJ1-2,TRBV6-1,CASLQFNYGYTF
TRBJ2-1,TRBV1,CTSSQETPGTLNNEQFF
TRBJ1-4,TRBV30,CAWSLGAWGEKLFF
TRBJ1-5,TRBV18,CASSPFGTYDQPQHF
TRBJ2-2,TRBV9,CASSVGGSYTGELFF
TRBJ1-2,TRBV20-1,CSARNGGYTF
TRBJ2-1,TRBV28,CASRRTSGSYNEQFF
TRBJ2-5,TRBV7-9,CASSRVQGEGETQYF
TRBJ2-7,TRBV7-9,CASSLIFYEQYF
TRBJ1-1,TRBV4-1,CASRQNHMGLNTEAFF
TRBJ2-3,TRBV7-9,CASIPGQESTDTQYF
TRBJ1-2,TRBV7-8,CASSLGSGYGYTF
TRBJ1-2,TRBV5-1,CASSLPAGNSGYTF
TRBJ2-1,TRBV5-1,CASTGRMSSYNEQFF
TRBJ2-1,TRBV14,CASSPVRGGGRYNEQFF
TRBJ1-2,TRBV5-6,CASSLEPRTARGYTF
TRBJ2-3,TRBV28,CASRDSSTDTQYF
TRBJ1-5,TRBV30,CAWSALTLLGNQPQHF